This T cell receptor (beta chain) stems from a study of PD-1 blockade in classical Hodgkin lymphoma. The overall study: Every 2 weeks, patients got 3 mg/kg intravenous nivolumab. General study points: While CD8+ TCR diversity did not rise significantly by C4D1, CD4+ TCR diversity did.

About this clone itself: The target antigen is unknown.

No patient escaped relapse after autologous stem cell transplantation, and brentuximab vedotin exposure varied. Trimming left V 0 bases short and J 6 bases short, with 9 bases between. The CDR3 runs 14 residues. Looked up from germline, CDR1 is MNHEY and CDR2 is SVGAGI. The data were produced by immunoSEQ multiplex PCR, yet TCRdb's version contains in-frame clones alone and is incomplete. The data contain about 25,000 clones, roughly three quarters of them singletons. The chain is built from TRBV6-5 and TRBJ2-1, with D uncertain. The material was peripheral blood mononuclear cells (PBMCs), obtained at baseline. This receptor was identified in a human donor with classical Hodgkin lymphoma. CDR3 in DNA: TGTGCCAGCAGTTACTCGCGCTATTCCAATGAGCAGTTCTTC. Amino acid sequence: CASSYSRYSNEQFF.